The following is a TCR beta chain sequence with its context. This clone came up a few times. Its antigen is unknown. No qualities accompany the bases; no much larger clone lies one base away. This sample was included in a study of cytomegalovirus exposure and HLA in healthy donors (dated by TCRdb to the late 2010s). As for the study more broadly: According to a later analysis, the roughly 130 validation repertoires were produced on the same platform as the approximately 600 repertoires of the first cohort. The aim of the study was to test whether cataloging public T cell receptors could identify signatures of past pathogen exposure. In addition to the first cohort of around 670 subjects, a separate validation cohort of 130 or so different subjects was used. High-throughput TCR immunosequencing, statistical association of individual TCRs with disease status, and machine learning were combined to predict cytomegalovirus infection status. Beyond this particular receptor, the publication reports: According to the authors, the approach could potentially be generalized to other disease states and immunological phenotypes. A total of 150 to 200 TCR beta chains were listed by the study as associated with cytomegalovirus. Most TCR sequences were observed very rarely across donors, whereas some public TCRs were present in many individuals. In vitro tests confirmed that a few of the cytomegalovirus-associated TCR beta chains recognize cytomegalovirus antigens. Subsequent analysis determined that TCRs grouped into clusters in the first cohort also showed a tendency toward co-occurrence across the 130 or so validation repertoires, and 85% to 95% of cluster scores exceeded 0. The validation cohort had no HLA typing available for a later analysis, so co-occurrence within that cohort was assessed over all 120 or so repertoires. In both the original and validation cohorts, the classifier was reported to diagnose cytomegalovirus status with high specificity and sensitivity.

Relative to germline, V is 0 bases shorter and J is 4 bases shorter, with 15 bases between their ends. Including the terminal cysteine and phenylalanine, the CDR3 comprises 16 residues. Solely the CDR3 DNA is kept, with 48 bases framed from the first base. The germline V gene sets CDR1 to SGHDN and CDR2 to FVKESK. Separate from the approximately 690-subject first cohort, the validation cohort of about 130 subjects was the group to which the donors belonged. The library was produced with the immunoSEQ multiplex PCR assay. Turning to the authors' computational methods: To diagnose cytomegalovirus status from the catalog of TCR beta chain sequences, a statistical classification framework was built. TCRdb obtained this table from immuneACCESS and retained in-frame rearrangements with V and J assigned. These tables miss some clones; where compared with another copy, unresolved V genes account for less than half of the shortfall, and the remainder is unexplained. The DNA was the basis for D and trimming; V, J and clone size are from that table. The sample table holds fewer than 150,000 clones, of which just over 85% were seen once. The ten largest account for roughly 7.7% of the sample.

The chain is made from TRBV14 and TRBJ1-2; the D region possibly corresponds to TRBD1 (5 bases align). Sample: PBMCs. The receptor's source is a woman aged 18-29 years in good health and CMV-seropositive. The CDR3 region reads CASSQDKKGMSYGYTF. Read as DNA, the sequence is TGTGCCAGCAGCCAAGATAAGAAGGGGATGAGCTATGGCTACACCTTC.